The 28 T cell receptor beta chains given below trace back to one sample, sequenced in a study of blood T cell repertoires in COVID-19. TCRdb keeps only in-frame clones here, not all; method: immunoSEQ multiplex PCR. The table has roughly 25,000 clones, 81% seen once. The sequencing input was peripheral blood. The receptor set was obtained from a man aged 65 to 79 with acute or convalescent COVID-19.

The rearrangement links TRBV4-1 to TRBJ1-2; TRBD1 might be the D (5 bases). Germline V gene sequence: CDR1 MGHRA, CDR2 YSYEKL. The CDR3 totals 14 residues. V was cut by 1 base and J by 4 bases, with 10 bases left in between. CDR3 amino acids: CASSQGGSLYGYTF. The CDR3 DNA reads as TGCGCCAGCAGCCAAGGGGGCTCCCTCTATGGCTACACCTTC.

J is TRBJ2-3 and V is TRBV24-1, with 11 bases matching TRBD1. V shed 3 bases, J shed 3 bases, and the junction held 4 bases outside the gene matches. Germline CDR1 is KGHDR and CDR2 is SFDVKD. The CDR3 is 16 residues long. CDR3 sequence: CATSDPDRGPTDTQYF. The CDR3 nucleotides read TGTGCCACCAGTGATCCGGACAGGGGGCCAACAGATACGCAGTATTTT.

The rearrangement joins TRBV7-2 to TRBJ1-2; no definite D call. The V gene lost 5 bases and the J gene lost 5 bases, with 9 bases spanning the gap. This CDR3 has 12 amino acids. Germline V gives CDR1 SGHTA, CDR2 FQGNSA. CDR3 DNA sequence: TGTGCCAGCAGCCCCGACACGTATGGCTACACCTTC. Translated, it gives CASSPDTYGYTF.

This clone was found a few times. The chain is built from TRBV9 and TRBJ2-3, with 8 bases lining up with TRBD2. The germline CDR1 and CDR2 sequences are SGDLS and YYNGEE. V dropped 0 bases and J dropped 8; count of bases not matched to a gene: 11. CDR3 length: 16 residues. The CDR3 DNA reads TGTGCCAGCAGCGTAGGTGGGGCGGGGGGAGTAGGTACGCAGTATTTT. It specifies CASSVGGAGGVGTQYF.

This clone is a singleton in its sample. This chain connects TRBV19 to TRBJ1-5; D unresolved. CDR1 LNHDA and CDR2 SQIVND come from the germline V gene (reference sequence). This CDR3 is 15 amino acids long. Trimming removed 1 base at V and 1 base at J, with 8 bases between. The CDR3 coding sequence is TGTGCCAGTAGTATAGGGGGAGAGAGCAATCAGCCCCAGCATTTT. Amino acid sequence: CASSIGGESNQPQHF.

The rearrangement links TRBV15 to TRBJ1-6, with 10 bases that match TRBD1. J was trimmed by 10 bases and V by 0 bases; bases with no gene match: 3. Germline lookup yields CDR1 LNHNV and CDR2 YYDKDF (reference sequence). The CDR3 contains 15 residues. CDR3 amino acids: CATSRETGGLSPLHF. The CDR3 nucleotides read TGTGCCACCAGCAGAGAGACAGGGGGCCTCTCACCCCTCCACTTT.

This clone was detected only once. This rearrangement joins TRBV9 to TRBJ1-3; D uncertain. V was clipped by 0 bases and J by 4 bases, with 14 bases between them. CDR1 and CDR2 from the germline V gene are SGDLS and YYNGEE. This CDR3 is 16 amino acids long. The CDR3, as DNA: TGTGCCAGCAGCGTAGAATCCCTGGCCGGGGGAAACACCATATATTTT. Its protein is CASSVESLAGGNTIYF.

V gene TRBV9 combines with J gene TRBJ1-6; 7 nucleotides align to TRBD1. Trimming removed 0 bases from V and 12 bases from J; junction bases left unmatched: 6. This CDR3 is 14 amino acids long. Germline loops: CDR1 SGDLS, CDR2 YYNGEE. CDR3 bases: TGTGCCAGCAGCGTAGCCCGACAGGGCGGACCCCTCCACTTT. As protein: CASSVARQGGPLHF.

This sequence joins TRBV29-1 and TRBJ2-7; 7 nucleotides match TRBD1. The ends lost 4 bases at V and 6 bases at J; junction bases unmatched: 6. From germline, CDR1 is SQVTM and CDR2 ANQGSEA. This CDR3 has 12 residues. The CDR3, as DNA: TGCAGCGTTGGGAACAGGGGCGGCGAGCAGTACTTC. Residues: CSVGNRGGEQYF.

J is TRBJ1-6 and V is TRBV5-6; 7 nucleotides line up with TRBD1. CDR3 length equals 17 residues. The germline CDR1 and CDR2 sequences are SGHDT and YYEEEE. Losses at the gene ends were 4 bases for V and 0 bases for J; bases not matched to a gene: 7. The CDR3 DNA follows: TGTGCCAGCAGCCTCGGGACAGCTAGCTCCTATAATTCACCCCTCCACTTT. It translates to CASSLGTASSYNSPLHF.

The V gene is TRBV15, the J gene TRBJ2-5; possible D gene TRBD2, 6 bases. Between the trimmed V and J ends, which lost 5 bases and 5 bases, there was a span of 15 bases. The CDR3 has 14 residues. Germline assignment: CDR1 LNHNV and CDR2 YYDKDF (reference sequence). The DNA for the CDR3 is TGTGCCACCAGCCGACCGGGAGACGGGGAGACCCAGTACTTC. This translates into CATSRPGDGETQYF. Variable domain in full (rest from reference TRBV15 and TRBJ2-5): DAMVIQNPRYQVTQFGKPVTLSCSQTLNHNVMYWYQQKSSQAPKLLFHYYDKDFNNEADTPDNFQSRRPNTSFCFLDIRSPGLGDTAMYLCATSRPGDGETQYFGPGTRLLVL.

V is TRBV6-5 and J is TRBJ2-3; TRBD1 might be the D (6 bases). CDR1 MNHEY and CDR2 SVGAGI come from the germline V gene. V lost 5 bases and J 4 bases, leaving 13 bases between the germline ends. The CDR3 length is 14 residues. Written as DNA, the CDR3 is TGTGCCAGCAGTCGGACAGCCGCCCCAGATACGCAGTATTTT. Its translation: CASSRTAAPDTQYF.

With regard to this clone: One junction end disagrees with the germline gene, perhaps due to a read error. The chain carries TRBV7-7 and TRBJ2-5, with a possible D match to TRBD2 (6 bases). Germline V gives CDR1 SSHAT, CDR2 FNYEAQ (reference sequence). CDR3 size: 15 residues. The CDR3 loop is CASSLGSGSQETQYF. DNA for the CDR3: TGTGCTAGCAGCTTAGGAAGCGGGTCCCAAGAGACCCAGTACTTC.

J is TRBJ2-1 and V is TRBV9, with 10 nucleotides matching TRBD1. V was pared by 0 bases and J by 6 bases, with 6 bases of the junction left unmatched. Germline V CDR1 and CDR2: SGDLS, YYNGEE. This CDR3 has 16 residues. This CDR3 reads CASSVEGTGVGNEQFF. Written as DNA, the CDR3 is TGTGCCAGCAGCGTAGAGGGGACAGGGGTGGGCAATGAGCAGTTCTTC.

This clone has a handful of counts. The chain employs TRBV7-9 and TRBJ1-2; the D is unclear. Germline V gene data show CDR1 as SEHNR and CDR2 as FQNEAQ (reference sequence). Trimming pared 5 bases from V and 4 bases from J, leaving 8 bases between. This CDR3 region has 12 residues. CDR3 DNA sequence: TGTGCCAGCAGCGTACAGACCTATGGCTACACCTTC. The encoded protein is CASSVQTYGYTF.

This chain links TRBV27 with TRBJ1-2; D not certain. Germline V gives CDR1 MNHEY, CDR2 SMNVEV (reference sequence). The CDR3 is 14 amino acids. The V end was cut by 2 bases, the J end by 4 bases, with 11 bases between. CDR3 in amino acids: CASSLGGEGYGYTF. CDR3 coding DNA: TGTGCCAGCAGTTTAGGCGGGGAGGGCTATGGCTACACCTTC.

V gene TRBV4-3 combines with J gene TRBJ2-3; D gene ambiguous. Germline V lookup: CDR1 LGHNA, CDR2 YSLEER. V dropped 1 base and J dropped 4 bases, with 12 bases sitting between them. The CDR3 covers 15 residues. CDR3 bases: TGCGCCAGCAGCCAAGGGGCCAGCCGCCCAGATACGCAGTATTTT. Protein sequence: CASSQGASRPDTQYF.

There are a few counts of this clone. The chain employs TRBV6-5 and TRBJ1-3, with a possible D match to TRBD1 (6 bases). This CDR3 spans 15 amino acids. V was clipped by 6 bases and J by 0 bases, with 12 bases between them. CDR1 is MNHEY, CDR2 SVGAGI, per germline. The CDR3 sequence: CASRLTGSSGNTIYF. The CDR3 DNA follows: TGTGCCAGCAGGCTGACAGGAAGCTCTGGAAACACCATATATTTT.

The rearrangement links TRBV20-1 to TRBJ2-7, with D unresolved. The CDR3 loop spans 11 amino acids. The V end was cut by 4 bases, the J end by 4 bases, with 8 bases between. Germline-derived CDR1 and CDR2 are DFQATT and SNEGSKA (reference sequence). DNA for the CDR3: TGCAGTGCTACCAACGGTTACGAGCAGTACTTC. Translation: CSATNGYEQYF.

The chain links TRBV4-2 to TRBJ1-5; weak D call: TRBD1 (6 bases). Trimming stripped 4 bases from V and 4 bases from J, with 11 bases between. Germline CDR1 and CDR2: LGHNA and YNFKEQ. This CDR3 has 14 residues. The CDR3 sequence is CASSPSGTNQPQHF. Here the CDR3 DNA reads TGTGCCAGCAGCCCGTCCGGGACAAATCAGCCCCAGCATTTT.

The V call is TRBV24-1, the J call TRBJ2-3, with D tentatively TRBD2 (6 bases). This CDR3 spans 16 amino acids. The V and J ends lost 5 bases and 2 bases respectively, with 16 bases between them. In germline, CDR1 is KGHDR, CDR2 SFDVKD. The CDR3 coding sequence is TGTGCCACCAGTGCCCCCGGGACTGTTAACACAGATACGCAGTATTTT. Translating it yields CATSAPGTVNTDTQYF.

V usage is TRBV5-1 and J usage is TRBJ2-6; D unresolved. The CDR3 runs to 15 residues. Between the trimmed V and J ends, which lost 1 base and 1 base, there was a span of 6 bases. Germline V gives CDR1 SGHRS, CDR2 YFSETQ. The CDR3, as DNA: TGCGCCAGCAGCTTGAGCTCTTCTGGGGCCAACGTCCTGACTTTC. Translation: CASSLSSSGANVLTF.

This clone showed up just once. This chain uses TRBV10-1 with TRBJ2-2; 15 nucleotides align to TRBD2. There are 18 residues in the CDR3. Germline V gene data show CDR1 as WNHNN and CDR2 as SYGVQD (reference sequence). V lost 4 bases to trimming and J lost 3 bases; unmatched junction nucleotides: 6. The chain's CDR3 is CASSGTSGRARDTGELFF. The CDR3, as DNA: TGCGCCAGCAGTGGGACTAGCGGGAGGGCCAGAGACACCGGGGAGCTGTTTTTT.

This sequence joins TRBV7-9 and TRBJ1-2; D possibly corresponds to TRBD1 (6 bases). Trimming removed 2 bases at V and 4 bases at J, with 14 bases between. This CDR3 is built from 15 residues. CDR1 is SEHNR and CDR2 is FQNEAQ in the germline V gene (reference sequence). The CDR3, as DNA: TGTGCCAGCAGCTTAACGGGTGACAGGTTCTATGGCTACACCTTC. It yields the protein CASSLTGDRFYGYTF.

This CDR3 is CASSEGQEHQPQHF. CDR3 coding DNA: TGCGCCAGCAGCGAGGGACAGGAACATCAGCCCCAGCATTTT. The chain uses TRBV5-1 and TRBJ1-5, with 8 bases fitting TRBD1. The V gene's germline CDR1 is SGHRS and CDR2 YFSETQ. There are 14 residues in the CDR3. V shed 4 bases, J shed 5 bases, and the junction held 5 bases outside the gene matches. Using reference TRBV5-1 and TRBJ1-5 for the parts outside the CDR3, the full variable domain is KAGVTQTPRYLIKTRGQQVTLSCSPISGHRSVSWYQQTPGQGLQFLFEYFSETQRNKGNFPGRFSGRQFSNSRSEMNVSTLELGDSALYLCASSEGQEHQPQHFGDGTRLSIL.

This clone was detected once. Written as DNA, the CDR3 is TGTGCCATCAGTGATACCGAGGGTAGCTACGGGACAGCTTCCTACGAGCAGTACTTC. It yields the protein CAISDTEGSYGTASYEQYF. V is TRBV10-3 and J is TRBJ2-7, with 7 bases fitting TRBD1. V shed 3 bases, J shed 1 base, and the junction held 18 bases outside the gene matches. This CDR3 comprises 19 residues. CDR1 and CDR2 (germline): ENHRY, SYGVKD.

This chain joins TRBV12-5 and TRBJ1-6; D call uncertain. This CDR3 spans 16 amino acids. Germline-derived CDR1 and CDR2 are LGHNT and FRNRAP. Between the trimmed V and J ends, which lost 2 bases and 0 bases, there was a span of 8 bases. In DNA form, the CDR3 reads TGTGCTAGTGGTTTGTCTCAGTTCTCCTATAATTCACCCCTCCACTTT. Its protein is CASGLSQFSYNSPLHF.

The chain links TRBV19 to TRBJ1-1; 8 nucleotides align to TRBD1. V shed 7 bases and J 1 base; nucleotides not matched to a gene: 5. This CDR3 contains 14 residues. CDR1 is LNHDA, CDR2 SQIVND, per germline (reference sequence). CDR3 region: CASTQGAKNTEAFF. The CDR3 nucleotides read TGTGCCAGTACCCAGGGGGCGAAGAACACTGAAGCTTTCTTT. Together with reference TRBV19 and TRBJ1-1, the CDR3 gives the full variable domain: DGGITQSPKYLFRKEGQNVTLSCEQNLNHDAMYWYRQDPGQGLRLIYYSQIVNDFQKGDIAEGYSVSREKKESFPLTVTSAQKNPTAFYLCASTQGAKNTEAFFGQGTRLTVV.